The 24 T cell receptor beta chains below were found in one sample sequenced in a study of control samples from healthy donors and cancer patients. Assay used: immunoSEQ multiplex PCR; TCRdb lists only in-frame clones, some missing. Found here are approximately 150,000 clones, approximately 92% of them singletons; the top ten hold under 4%. Sample: blood. Receptor source: a man aged 25-40 years in good health.

V usage is TRBV30 and J usage is TRBJ1-2, with D possibly being TRBD1 (6 bases). Germline CDR1 is GTSNPN and CDR2 is SVGIG (reference sequence). The CDR3 loop spans 13 amino acids. Deletions cut 4 bases from V and 0 bases from J, with 9 bases between. CDR3 region: CAWKAGANYGYTF. The CDR3 coding sequence is TGTGCCTGGAAGGCAGGGGCTAACTATGGCTACACCTTC.

The genes are TRBV5-4 and TRBJ2-3; D not resolved. Germline CDR1 SGHNT, CDR2 YYREEE (reference sequence). V lost 0 bases, J lost 5 bases, and 7 bases lay in between. This CDR3 spans 13 amino acids. CDR3 region: CASSLAHGDTQYF. The CDR3 bases are TGTGCCAGCAGCTTGGCCCATGGAGATACGCAGTATTTT.

The chain employs TRBV12-2 and TRBJ2-1. TRBV12-2 is a known pseudogene. The CDR3 is made up of 11 amino acids. CDR3 bases: TGTGCAAGTCGCTTAGGGGATGAGCAGTTCTTC. This gives the protein CASRLGDEQFF.

V and J are TRBV19 and TRBJ1-1; no definite D call. This CDR3 contains 13 residues. Germline CDR1 reads LNHDA; CDR2 reads SQIVND (reference sequence). Trimming shortened V by 7 bases and J by 4 bases, and 13 bases separated the two germline ends. This CDR3 reads CASTTQARTEAFF. Here the CDR3 DNA reads TGTGCCAGTACCACTCAGGCGCGCACTGAAGCTTTCTTT.

The chain carries TRBV2 and TRBJ1-2, with 8 bases lining up with TRBD1. The CDR3 consists of 15 residues. Trimming took 8 bases from V and 5 from J; bases not matched to a gene: 13. Germline CDR1 and CDR2: SNHLY and FYNNEI. The CDR3, as DNA: TGTGCCAGCCGATCAAGGACAGGGATTTTTTATGGCTACACCTTC. Amino acid sequence: CASRSRTGIFYGYTF. The whole variable domain, filled in from reference TRBV2 and TRBJ1-2, reads EPEVTQTPSHQVTQMGQEVILRCVPISNHLYFYWYRQILGQKVEFLVSFYNNEISEKSEIFDDQFSVERPDGSNFTLKIRSTKLEDSAMYFCASRSRTGIFYGYTFGSGTRLTVV.

V is TRBV7-2 and J is TRBJ1-1; D remains ambiguous. CDR3 size: 14 residues. Deletions cut 8 bases from V and 5 bases from J, with 18 bases between. CDR1 and CDR2 from the germline V gene are SGHTA and FQGNSA. The CDR3 loop is CASRSKNGLTEAFF. The CDR3 nucleotides read TGTGCCAGCCGCTCTAAGAACGGTTTAACTGAAGCTTTCTTT.

This clone was recorded many times. The chain uses TRBV12-3 or TRBV12-4 and TRBJ2-2, with D unclear. V lost 4 bases, J lost 6 bases, and 9 bases lay in between. The CDR3 has 13 residues. Written as DNA, the CDR3 is TGTGCCAGCAGTTCCGAGGTGGCCGGGGAGCTGTTTTTT. As protein: CASSSEVAGELFF.

The chain recombines TRBV6-5 with TRBJ1-2; D uncertain. Trimming left V 0 bases short and J 4 bases short, with 9 bases between. The germline CDR1 and CDR2 sequences are MNHEY and SVGAGI. The CDR3 loop spans 14 amino acids. CDR3 nucleotide sequence: TGTGCCAGCAGTTACTCGACCGCATTCTATGGCTACACCTTC. This encodes CASSYSTAFYGYTF.

V is TRBV2 and J is TRBJ1-1; 12 nucleotides align to TRBD1. With V trimmed by 3 bases and J by 1 base, 3 bases remained unmatched. The CDR3 is made up of 16 amino acids. Per the germline V gene, CDR1 is SNHLY and CDR2 is FYNNEI. In DNA, the CDR3 is TGTGCCAGCAGTGATTGGGACAGGGGGCCGAACACTGAAGCTTTCTTT. Amino acids: CASSDWDRGPNTEAFF.

This chain uses TRBV10-3 with TRBJ1-2, with D possibly matching TRBD1 (5 bases). Germline V lookup: CDR1 ENHRY, CDR2 SYGVKD. Trimming left V 3 bases short and J 4 bases short, with 9 bases between. This CDR3 is 13 amino acids long. The CDR3 loop is CAISEGASYGYTF. The CDR3 nucleotides read TGTGCCATCAGTGAAGGGGCGTCCTATGGCTACACCTTC.

The rearrangement joins TRBV6-5 to TRBJ2-2; TRBD1 matches at 9 bases. J gave up 3 bases and V 6 bases, and 2 bases lay outside the gene matches. The V gene's germline CDR1 is MNHEY and CDR2 SVGAGI. This CDR3 has 14 residues. In nucleotides, the CDR3 is TGTGCCAGCAGCCGGGACAGGGACACCGGGGAGCTGTTTTTT. Its translation: CASSRDRDTGELFF.

On this clone itself: This same CDR3 is encoded by further DNA sequences in the sample. The chain couples TRBV9 to TRBJ1-1; the D is unclear. The CDR3 is made up of 13 amino acids. The V gene's germline CDR1 is SGDLS and CDR2 YYNGEE. V dropped 0 bases and J dropped 0 bases, with 3 bases sitting between them. The CDR3 loop reads CASSVAVNTEAFF. The CDR3 DNA reads TGTGCCAGCAGCGTAGCGGTGAACACTGAAGCTTTCTTT.

The V call is TRBV7-3, the J call TRBJ2-3, with 7 nucleotides matching TRBD2. Germline CDR1 and CDR2: SGHTA and FQGTGA. J was trimmed by 3 bases and V by 3 bases; bases with no gene match: 9. CDR3 length: 16 residues. The CDR3, as DNA: TGTGCCAGCAGCTTGGGACTAACCAGGAGGACAGATACGCAGTATTTT. It specifies CASSLGLTRRTDTQYF.

The genes are TRBV6-5 and TRBJ1-4, with D unclear. The length of the CDR3 is 13 residues. V lost 6 bases, J lost 4 bases, and 9 bases lay in between. Germline V lookup: CDR1 MNHEY, CDR2 SVGAGI. The DNA of the CDR3 is TGTGCCAGCAGGCGGGCTGGTAATGAAAAACTGTTTTTT. It encodes CASRRAGNEKLFF.

The J gene is TRBJ2-7, the V gene TRBV9, with 8 bases aligning to TRBD1. Losses at the gene ends were 4 bases for V and 0 bases for J; bases not matched to a gene: 6. CDR3 size: 15 residues. Germline-derived CDR1 and CDR2 are SGDLS and YYNGEE. CDR3 sequence: CASSTRQGSSYEQYF. The CDR3 DNA is TGTGCCAGCAGCACCCGACAGGGGAGCTCCTACGAGCAGTACTTC.

CDR3 DNA: TGTGCCACCAACACAGGGAGGGCTGAAGCTTTCTTT. Residues: CATNTGRAEAFF. V and J are TRBV19 and TRBJ1-1; possible D gene TRBD1, 6 bases. Germline V lookup: CDR1 LNHDA, CDR2 SQIVND (reference sequence). V was cut by 10 bases and J by 6 bases, with 15 bases left in between. The CDR3 is made up of 12 amino acids.

Worth noting for this clone: An end of the junction differs from the germline gene, which may be a read error. The chain recombines TRBV6-1 with TRBJ1-6; D is possibly TRBD1 (6 bases). CDR3 length: 15 residues. CDR1 MNHNS and CDR2 SASEGT come from the germline V gene. The CDR3 DNA reads as TGTGCCAGCAGTGAAGCGGGGGGGCACGGTTCACCCCCCCACTTT. Translating gives CASSEAGGHGSPPHF.

In its sample, this clone was seen once. One junction end disagrees with the germline gene, perhaps due to a read error. The gene calls are TRBV7-3 and TRBJ2-1; 8 bases map to TRBD1. CDR3 length equals 13 residues. CDR1 SGHTA and CDR2 FQGTGA come from the germline V gene. CDR3 in amino acids: CAGSSTGGGEQFF. The DNA of the CDR3 is TGTGCCGGCAGCTCTACAGGGGGAGGTGAGCAGTTCTTC.

The chain combines TRBV10-3 with TRBJ1-5; 9 bases are a match to TRBD1. Germline lookup yields CDR1 ENHRY and CDR2 SYGVKD. The CDR3 has 13 amino acids. Germline trimming cut 6 bases from V and 5 bases from J; bases unmatched to any gene: 2. The CDR3, as DNA: TGTGCCATCAGGGGACAGGGAGATCAGCCCCAGCATTTT. Translation gives CAIRGQGDQPQHF.

The CDR3 region has the DNA TGTGCCAGCAGCTTCCAGGGCTCTGGAAACACCATATATTTT. Translated: CASSFQGSGNTIYF. The chain recombines TRBV11-2 with TRBJ1-3, with D possibly being TRBD1 (5 bases). CDR1 and CDR2 from the germline V gene are SGHAT and FQNNGV. V was cut by 3 bases and J by 0 bases, with 6 bases left in between. The CDR3 loop spans 14 amino acids.

With respect to this clone: Within the sample, other DNA sequences also encode this same CDR3. V and J are TRBV24-1 and TRBJ1-1; 9 bases map to TRBD1. Germline CDR1 KGHDR, CDR2 SFDVKD. Trimming took 3 bases from V and 2 from J; bases not matched to a gene: 3. This CDR3 is 15 amino acids long. CDR3 loop: CATSDPTGGNTEAFF. In DNA, the CDR3 is TGTGCCACCAGTGATCCGACAGGGGGTAACACTGAAGCTTTCTTT.

The chain combines TRBV19 with TRBJ1-4; a possible D gene is TRBD1 (5 bases). Trimming shortened V by 1 base and J by 1 base, and 7 bases separated the two germline ends. There are 15 residues in the CDR3. Germline assignment: CDR1 LNHDA and CDR2 SQIVND (reference sequence). CDR3 loop: CASSIGGGTNEKLFF. CDR3 nucleotide sequence: TGTGCCAGTAGTATAGGCGGGGGAACTAATGAAAAACTGTTTTTT.

In nucleotides, the CDR3 is TGTGCCAGCAGCTACGGGACAGGGGTAACCTACGAGCAGTACTTC. It encodes CASSYGTGVTYEQYF. The rearrangement links TRBV6-6 to TRBJ2-7, with 10 bases that match TRBD1. Germline CDR1 reads MNHNY; CDR2 reads SVGAGI (reference sequence). The V gene end was trimmed by 6 bases and the J gene end by 2 bases; junction bases not matched to a gene: 7. The CDR3 runs 15 residues.

V usage is TRBV5-1 and J usage is TRBJ1-2; the match to TRBD1 covers 10 bases. The CDR3 consists of 14 residues. V dropped 3 bases and J dropped 6; count of bases not matched to a gene: 5. Germline V gives CDR1 SGHRS, CDR2 YFSETQ. Here the CDR3 reads CASSSGTGVNGYTF. Written as DNA, the CDR3 is TGCGCCAGCAGCTCCGGGACAGGGGTTAATGGCTACACCTTC. Full variable domain (missing parts from reference TRBV5-1 and TRBJ1-2): KAGVTQTPRYLIKTRGQQVTLSCSPISGHRSVSWYQQTPGQGLQFLFEYFSETQRNKGNFPGRFSGRQFSNSRSEMNVSTLELGDSALYLCASSSGTGVNGYTFGSGTRLTVV.